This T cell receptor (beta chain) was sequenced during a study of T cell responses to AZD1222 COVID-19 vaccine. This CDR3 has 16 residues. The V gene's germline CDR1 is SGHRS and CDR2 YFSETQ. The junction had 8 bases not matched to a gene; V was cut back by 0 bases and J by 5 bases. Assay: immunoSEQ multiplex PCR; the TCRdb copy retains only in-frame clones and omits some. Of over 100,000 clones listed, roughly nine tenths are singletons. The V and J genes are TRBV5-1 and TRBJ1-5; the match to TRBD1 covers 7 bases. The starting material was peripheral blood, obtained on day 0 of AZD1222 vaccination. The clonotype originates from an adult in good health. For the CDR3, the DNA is TGCGCCAGCAGCTTGGCCGGAGGGGGCCCACATCAGCCCCAGCATTTT. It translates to CASSLAGGGPHQPQHF. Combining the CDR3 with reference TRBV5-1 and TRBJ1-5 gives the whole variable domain KAGVTQTPRYLIKTRGQQVTLSCSPISGHRSVSWYQQTPGQGLQFLFEYFSETQRNKGNFPGRFSGRQFSNSRSEMNVSTLELGDSALYLCASSLAGGGPHQPQHFGDGTRLSIL.